This T cell receptor (beta chain) appears in the sequencing data of a study of CD8+CD57+ T cells in acquired aplastic anemia. All patients picked for sequencing had shown, by flow cytometry, an expansion of CD8+CD57+ cells. There are 16 residues in the CDR3. Germline lookup yields CDR1 SEHNR and CDR2 FQNEAQ (reference sequence). J gave up 2 bases and V 5 bases, and 12 bases lay outside the gene matches. Genomic DNA provided the template from which TCR beta VDJ and CDR3 profiles were obtained. TCRdb re-called the reads through MiXCR, storing one row per CDR3 protein. The sample lists around 250,000 distinct CDR3 sequences; 82% were seen once.

The chain links TRBV7-9 to TRBJ2-7; 7 nucleotides agree with TRBD1. The TCR comes from a human donor with aplastic anemia. The sample consisted of sorted CD4+, CD8+, or CD8+CD57+ T cells (not recorded which) from PBMCs. The CDR3 region has the DNA TGTGCCAGCAGCCCCTCCCTCAGGGGGTCGACCTACGAGCAGTACTTC. Protein: CASSPSLRGSTYEQYF.